The 11 T cell receptor beta chains reported below all come from one sample, sequenced in a study of T-cell reconstitution after alpha-beta-depleted transplantation in children. During its preparation, the TCRbeta library received unique molecular identifiers. Via MiXCR, TCRdb re-called the PCR reads, giving one row per CDR3 protein. The sample shows approximately 70,000 distinct CDR3 sequences, roughly 5.2% of them seen only once. Sequencing was performed on PBMCs, mostly from graft donor cells, taken 180 days after TCRalphabeta/CD19-depleted stem cell transplant. The receptor set was obtained from a boy younger than two who had a stem cell transplant for acute myeloid leukemia, so the T cells may come from the graft donor.

This clonotype was seen ten or more times. The chain is built from TRBV28 and TRBJ2-5, with D maybe TRBD1 (6 bases). CDR3 length: 16 residues. V lost 4 bases, J lost 6 bases, and 21 bases lay in between. Germline lookup yields CDR1 MDHEN and CDR2 SYDVKM. CDR3 DNA sequence: TGTGCCAGCAGTTCACCCAGGCAGGGGATGGTGAAGACCCAGTACTTC. Translated, it gives CASSSPRQGMVKTQYF.

This clonotype was seen many times. The CDR3 protein is CASSDTPSHNEQFF. In DNA form, the CDR3 reads TGCGCCAGCAGCGATACTCCTAGCCACAATGAGCAGTTCTTC. The J gene is TRBJ2-1, the V gene TRBV4-1, with D maybe TRBD2 (5 bases). Germline CDR1 is MGHRA and CDR2 is YSYEKL. Trimming stripped 5 bases from V and 5 bases from J, with 13 bases between. This CDR3 is built from 14 residues.

This clonotype was seen a few times. The chain combines TRBV3-1 with TRBJ2-1; 9 nucleotides line up with TRBD2. V was clipped by 11 bases and J by 5 bases; unmatched bases: 19. Germline lookup yields CDR1 LGHDT and CDR2 YNNKEL (reference sequence). The CDR3 covers 17 residues. The CDR3 is CASTHLIAGVIHNEQFF. The CDR3 bases are TGTGCCTCCACCCATCTTATAGCGGGGGTGATTCACAATGAGCAGTTCTTC.

This clonotype was seen at least ten times. The chain is built from TRBV9 and TRBJ2-2; 9 bases are a match to TRBD1. The germline V gene has CDR1 SGDLS and CDR2 YYNGEE. V shed 0 bases and J 5 bases; nucleotides not matched to a gene: 5. This CDR3 is built from 16 residues. The CDR3 spells CASSVVETGGTGELFF. The CDR3 DNA sequence: TGTGCCAGCAGCGTAGTGGAGACAGGGGGGACCGGGGAGCTGTTTTTT.

This clonotype was counted between two and nine times. The genes are TRBV30 and TRBJ2-2; 8 positions match TRBD1. This CDR3 comprises 15 residues. CDR1 is GTSNPN and CDR2 is SVGIG in the germline V gene (reference sequence). With 6 bases clipped from V and 3 bases from J, the junction kept 9 bases outside the gene matches. The CDR3 sequence: CACLRSGGHTGELFF. In DNA form, the CDR3 reads TGTGCCTGCCTCCGATCAGGGGGCCACACCGGGGAGCTGTTTTTT.

This clonotype has just a few counts. Given a much more abundant clone one base away, this may be a read error. The chain couples TRBV3-1 to TRBJ2-1; the match to TRBD2 covers 8 bases. The CDR3 consists of 15 residues. Per the germline V gene, CDR1 is LGHDT and CDR2 is YNNKEL (reference sequence). The CDR3 nucleotides read TGTGCCACCAGCGGAGCGGGGGCCCTTTACAATGAGCAGTTCTTC. It yields the protein CATSGAGALYNEQFF.

This clonotype occurred many times. CDR3 coding DNA: TGTGCCAGCAGCCGGGAGGCAGGGAGGACTCAGCCCCAGCATTTT. Amino acid sequence: CASSREAGRTQPQHF. This chain links TRBV11-2 with TRBJ1-5, with D perhaps TRBD1 (5 bases). Germline loops: CDR1 SGHAT, CDR2 FQNNGV. The CDR3 contains 15 residues. V shed 5 bases and J shed 6 bases, with 17 bases lying between them. The full variable domain, with the rest looked up from reference TRBV11-2 and TRBJ1-5, is EAGVAQSPRYKIIEKRQSVAFWCNPISGHATLYWYQQILGQGPKLLIQFQNNGVVDDSQLPKDRFSAERLKGVDSTLKIQPAKLEDSAVYLCASSREAGRTQPQHFGDGTRLSIL.

This clonotype was counted ten times or more. The chain is built from TRBV24-1 and TRBJ1-4, with 8 bases identical to TRBD1. The CDR3 consists of 15 residues. Germline V gives CDR1 KGHDR, CDR2 SFDVKD. V lost 4 bases to trimming and J lost 7 bases; unmatched junction nucleotides: 7. CDR3 sequence reads: CATSESGTGFEKLFF. DNA for the CDR3: TGTGCCACCAGTGAGTCCGGGACAGGATTTGAAAAACTGTTTTTT.

In this sample, this clonotype turned up many times. V is TRBV4-1 and J is TRBJ2-5; TRBD2 might be the D (6 bases). V gave up 2 bases and J gave up 1 base, with 8 bases separating them. Germline V gene data show CDR1 as MGHRA and CDR2 as YSYEKL. The CDR3 runs to 14 residues. The CDR3 reads CASSQTGLQETQYF. In DNA, the CDR3 is TGCGCCAGCAGCCAAACGGGACTCCAAGAGACCCAGTACTTC.

This clonotype has ten or more counts. The chain has TRBV15 and TRBJ1-6; 7 bases map to TRBD1. The germline CDR1 and CDR2 sequences are LNHNV and YYDKDF (reference sequence). V shed 4 bases, J shed 7 bases, and the junction held 7 bases outside the gene matches. This CDR3 spans 15 amino acids. The CDR3 nucleotides are TGTGCCACCAGCATTGGCGGGACAGCCAATTCACCCCTCCACTTT. Translating gives CATSIGGTANSPLHF.

This clonotype was seen many times. V usage is TRBV7-9 and J usage is TRBJ1-2, with unresolved D. Germline V gene data show CDR1 as SEHNR and CDR2 as FQNEAQ (reference sequence). V lost 0 bases to trimming and J lost 3 bases, with 11 bases between them. CDR3 length: 15 amino acids. The CDR3 nucleotides are TGTGCCAGCAGCTTAGCGGCGGGCCAAGACTATGGCTACACCTTC. Its translation: CASSLAAGQDYGYTF.